Listed below are T cell receptor beta chains from one sample, sequenced in a study of regulatory T cells in long-lasting Graves disease. A single record per CDR3 protein comes from TCRdb applying MiXCR to the multiplex PCR reads. The sample shows 350,000 to 550,000 distinct CDR3 sequences, roughly 15% of them seen only once. The same sample was also used in a study of T cells in Graves' hyperthyroidism and ophthalmopathy.

Sequencing used peripheral blood mononuclear cells (PBMCs), obtained at new diagnosis, from a patient treated with antithyroid drugs. The receptor set was obtained from a woman younger than 30 with Graves disease. CDR3s include the opening cysteine and the closing phenylalanine or tryptophan. The order of the fields is J gene, D gene, V gene, clone size, CDR3 protein, CDR3 DNA. The D gene is left open where the match is weak. Expanded clones get a size class; other rows say once, few or many, or leave the size out.

j_gene: TRBJ1-1
d_gene: TRBD1
v_gene: TRBV7-2
abundance: -
CDR3aa: CASRDTGGSNEAFF
CDR3nt: TGTGCCAGCAGAGACACAGGGGGCTCTAATGAAGCTTTCTTT

j_gene: TRBJ2-7
d_gene: TRBD1
v_gene: TRBV12-3/TRBV12-4
abundance: many
CDR3aa: CASSSRGQGSWEQYF
CDR3nt: TGTGCCAGCAGTTCTCGGGGACAGGGAAGTTGGGAGCAGTACTTC

j_gene: TRBJ2-1
d_gene: TRBD2
v_gene: TRBV11-3
abundance: many
CDR3aa: CASSIGSSGRPYNEQFF
CDR3nt: TGTGCCAGCAGTATTGGGTCTAGCGGTAGACCTTACAATGAGCAGTTCTTC

j_gene: TRBJ2-7
d_gene: -
v_gene: TRBV12-3/TRBV12-4
abundance: few
CDR3aa: CANSPDSAYEQYF
CDR3nt: TGTGCCAACAGTCCGGATTCCGCCTACGAGCAGTACTTC

j_gene: TRBJ2-5
d_gene: -
v_gene: TRBV28
abundance: many
CDR3aa: CASSLVWAAQETQYF
CDR3nt: TGTGCCAGCAGTTTAGTTTGGGCAGCGCAAGAGACCCAGTACTTC

j_gene: TRBJ2-7
d_gene: TRBD2
v_gene: TRBV7-8
abundance: many
CDR3aa: CASSPLAGNYEQYF
CDR3nt: TGTGCCAGCAGCCCACTAGCGGGGAATTACGAGCAGTACTTC

j_gene: TRBJ2-3
d_gene: -
v_gene: TRBV18
abundance: many
CDR3aa: CASSPRADTQYF
CDR3nt: TGTGCCAGCTCACCAAGGGCAGATACGCAGTATTTT

j_gene: TRBJ2-1
d_gene: -
v_gene: TRBV5-1
abundance: many
CDR3aa: CASSQDSYNEQFF
CDR3nt: TGTGCCAGCAGCCAAGACTCCTACAATGAGCAGTTCTTC

j_gene: TRBJ2-3
d_gene: -
v_gene: TRBV6-1
abundance: many
CDR3aa: CASRKGLEYLPDTQYF
CDR3nt: TGTGCCAGCAGGAAGGGACTGGAGTACCTACCAGATACGCAGTATTTT

j_gene: TRBJ1-5
d_gene: -
v_gene: TRBV10-2
abundance: many
CDR3aa: CASSSGVTSNQPQHF
CDR3nt: TGCGCCAGCAGTTCCGGGGTGACCAGCAATCAGCCCCAGCATTTT

j_gene: TRBJ2-7
d_gene: -
v_gene: TRBV28
abundance: many
CDR3aa: CASSLLQNSYEQYF
CDR3nt: TGTGCCAGCAGTTTACTTCAGAACTCCTACGAGCAGTACTTC

j_gene: TRBJ2-1
d_gene: -
v_gene: TRBV12-5
abundance: few
CDR3aa: CASGLGGTEQFF
CDR3nt: TGTGCTAGTGGTTTGGGGGGGACAGAGCAGTTCTTC

j_gene: TRBJ2-7
d_gene: -
v_gene: TRBV9
abundance: many
CDR3aa: CASSGNTDYEQYF
CDR3nt: TGTGCCAGCAGCGGCAACACGGACTACGAGCAGTACTTC

j_gene: TRBJ2-2
d_gene: -
v_gene: TRBV20-1
abundance: -
CDR3aa: CSARDLLRDTGELFF
CDR3nt: TGCAGTGCTAGAGACCTCCTCCGGGACACCGGGGAGCTGTTTTTT

j_gene: TRBJ2-1
d_gene: TRBD2
v_gene: TRBV10-1
abundance: -
CDR3aa: CASSESKGLAGDNEQFF
CDR3nt: TGCGCCAGCAGTGAGTCTAAAGGACTAGCGGGAGACAATGAGCAGTTCTTC

j_gene: TRBJ2-7
d_gene: -
v_gene: TRBV11-2
abundance: many
CDR3aa: CASSDRDTTYEQYF
CDR3nt: TGTGCCAGCAGCGACCGGGACACCACCTACGAACAGTACTTC

j_gene: TRBJ2-1
d_gene: -
v_gene: TRBV7-9
abundance: many
CDR3aa: CASSLALGIKNEQFF
CDR3nt: TGTGCCAGCAGCTTAGCGCTGGGCATCAAGAATGAGCAGTTCTTC

j_gene: TRBJ2-1
d_gene: -
v_gene: TRBV27
abundance: -
CDR3aa: CASSLETLATRINEQFF
CDR3nt: TGTGCCAGCAGTTTGGAGACCCTAGCGACTCGTATCAATGAGCAGTTCTTC

j_gene: TRBJ2-6
d_gene: -
v_gene: TRBV20-1
abundance: -
CDR3aa: CSAFLLRGANVLTF
CDR3nt: TGCAGTGCCTTCCTTCTTCGGGGGGCCAACGTCCTGACTTTC

j_gene: TRBJ2-7
d_gene: -
v_gene: TRBV20-1
abundance: many
CDR3aa: CSARDIVRQTYEQYF
CDR3nt: TGCAGTGCTAGAGATATCGTTCGGCAAACCTACGAGCAGTACTTC

j_gene: TRBJ2-5
d_gene: -
v_gene: TRBV4-3
abundance: few
CDR3aa: CASSPRDIGGETQYF
CDR3nt: TGCGCCAGCAGCCCTCGGGACATCGGAGGAGAGACCCAGTACTTC

j_gene: TRBJ2-7
d_gene: TRBD2
v_gene: TRBV7-3
abundance: many
CDR3aa: CASSVTSGSAYEQYF
CDR3nt: TGTGCCAGCAGCGTGACTAGCGGGAGTGCCTACGAGCAGTACTTC

j_gene: TRBJ2-3
d_gene: -
v_gene: TRBV6-1
abundance: many
CDR3aa: CASSALTGPGSTDTQYF
CDR3nt: TGTGCCAGCAGTGCCCTAACAGGTCCAGGGAGCACAGATACGCAGTATTTT

j_gene: TRBJ2-1
d_gene: TRBD1
v_gene: TRBV12-3/TRBV12-4
abundance: many
CDR3aa: CASSLKGATSYEQFF
CDR3nt: TGTGCCAGCAGTTTGAAGGGGGCGACCTCCTATGAGCAGTTCTTC

j_gene: TRBJ2-5
d_gene: -
v_gene: TRBV15
abundance: few
CDR3aa: CATSRRTGSQETQYF
CDR3nt: TGTGCCACCAGCAGACGAACAGGCTCTCAAGAGACCCAGTACTTC

j_gene: TRBJ2-7
d_gene: TRBD2
v_gene: TRBV28
abundance: -
CDR3aa: CASSLTGGPHEQYF
CDR3nt: TGTGCCAGCAGTTTAACGGGAGGGCCCCACGAGCAGTACTTC

j_gene: TRBJ2-2
d_gene: TRBD2
v_gene: TRBV4-3
abundance: few
CDR3aa: CASSQVPGLANTGELFF
CDR3nt: TGCGCCAGCAGCCAGGTACCGGGACTAGCGAACACCGGGGAGCTGTTTTTT

j_gene: TRBJ1-2
d_gene: -
v_gene: TRBV14
abundance: -
CDR3aa: CASSQGVPPHYGYTF
CDR3nt: TGTGCCAGCAGCCAAGGGGTCCCACCACATTATGGCTACACCTTC

j_gene: TRBJ2-7
d_gene: -
v_gene: TRBV9
abundance: -
CDR3aa: CASSVGSGSADYEQYF
CDR3nt: TGTGCCAGCAGCGTAGGGTCGGGTAGCGCGGACTACGAGCAGTACTTC

j_gene: TRBJ1-1
d_gene: -
v_gene: TRBV10-3
abundance: -
CDR3aa: CAISAPENTEAFF
CDR3nt: TGTGCCATCAGTGCCCCAGAGAACACTGAAGCTTTCTTT

j_gene: TRBJ2-1
d_gene: -
v_gene: TRBV3-1
abundance: few
CDR3aa: CASSQIPAVGQFF
CDR3nt: TGTGCCAGCAGCCAAATCCCAGCGGTAGGGCAGTTCTTC

j_gene: TRBJ2-2
d_gene: -
v_gene: TRBV11-2
abundance: few
CDR3aa: CASSQKGSGTGELFF
CDR3nt: TGTGCCAGCAGCCAAAAGGGGTCAGGCACCGGGGAGCTGTTTTTT

j_gene: TRBJ2-2
d_gene: -
v_gene: TRBV7-9
abundance: many
CDR3aa: CASSNSGRYWNTGELFF
CDR3nt: TGTGCCAGCAGCAACTCCGGACGGTACTGGAACACCGGGGAGCTGTTTTTT

j_gene: TRBJ2-7
d_gene: TRBD2
v_gene: TRBV2
abundance: many
CDR3aa: CASSSLAVSYEQYF
CDR3nt: TGTGCCAGCAGCAGCCTAGCGGTCTCCTACGAGCAGTACTTC

j_gene: TRBJ1-4
d_gene: -
v_gene: TRBV4-3
abundance: once
CDR3aa: CASSQEGVQSATNEKLFF
CDR3nt: TGCGCCAGCAGCCAAGAAGGAGTCCAGAGTGCAACTAATGAAAAACTGTTTTTT

j_gene: TRBJ1-5
d_gene: -
v_gene: TRBV28
abundance: many
CDR3aa: CASSVLTGPQHF
CDR3nt: TGTGCCAGCAGTGTCCTGACAGGGCCCCAGCATTTT

j_gene: TRBJ2-4
d_gene: -
v_gene: TRBV6-2/TRBV6-3
abundance: -
CDR3aa: CASTIWEAKNIQYF
CDR3nt: TGTGCCAGCACTATATGGGAGGCCAAAAACATTCAGTACTTC

j_gene: TRBJ2-7
d_gene: -
v_gene: TRBV12-3/TRBV12-4
abundance: many
CDR3aa: CASSLTVPGEQYF
CDR3nt: TGTGCCAGCAGTTTAACAGTTCCTGGCGAGCAGTACTTC

j_gene: TRBJ2-1
d_gene: -
v_gene: TRBV12-3/TRBV12-4
abundance: many
CDR3aa: CASGPGRGSYNEQFF
CDR3nt: TGTGCCAGCGGTCCCGGGAGAGGTTCCTACAATGAGCAGTTCTTC

j_gene: TRBJ2-1
d_gene: -
v_gene: TRBV24-1
abundance: few
CDR3aa: CATSDRSGEQFF
CDR3nt: TGTGCCACCAGTGATAGGAGCGGTGAGCAGTTCTTC

j_gene: TRBJ2-2
d_gene: -
v_gene: TRBV5-1
abundance: -
CDR3aa: CASSLFGENTGELFF
CDR3nt: TGCGCCAGCAGCTTGTTTGGAGAGAACACCGGGGAGCTGTTTTTT

j_gene: TRBJ2-3
d_gene: TRBD2
v_gene: TRBV28
abundance: many
CDR3aa: CASRLAGGGDTQYF
CDR3nt: TGTGCCAGCAGGCTAGCGGGAGGGGGAGATACGCAGTATTTT

j_gene: TRBJ1-1
d_gene: TRBD1
v_gene: TRBV30
abundance: many
CDR3aa: CAWSVLEGAVTEAFF
CDR3nt: TGTGCCTGGAGTGTACTAGAGGGGGCGGTCACTGAAGCTTTCTTT

j_gene: TRBJ2-7
d_gene: -
v_gene: TRBV27
abundance: many
CDR3aa: CASSFGDSAYEQYF
CDR3nt: TGTGCCAGCAGTTTCGGGGACTCGGCCTACGAGCAGTACTTC

j_gene: TRBJ2-5
d_gene: TRBD2
v_gene: TRBV4-1
abundance: -
CDR3aa: CASSQLREGRTQYF
CDR3nt: TGCGCCAGCAGCCAACTTAGGGAGGGACGGACCCAGTACTTC

j_gene: TRBJ2-1
d_gene: -
v_gene: TRBV7-9
abundance: many
CDR3aa: CASSLLGGQFF
CDR3nt: TGTGCCAGCAGCTTATTGGGGGGGCAGTTCTTC

j_gene: TRBJ2-5
d_gene: TRBD2
v_gene: TRBV20-1
abundance: many
CDR3aa: CSARRAGSVETQYF
CDR3nt: TGCAGTGCTAGAAGAGCGGGATCCGTGGAGACCCAGTACTTC

j_gene: TRBJ2-1
d_gene: -
v_gene: TRBV24-1
abundance: -
CDR3aa: CATSESQLLYNEQFF
CDR3nt: TGTGCCACCAGTGAGTCTCAACTCCTATACAATGAGCAGTTCTTC

j_gene: TRBJ1-3
d_gene: -
v_gene: TRBV3-1
abundance: -
CDR3aa: CASSLEQGNTIYF
CDR3nt: TGTGCCAGCAGCCTAGAGCAGGGAAACACCATATATTTT

j_gene: TRBJ2-7
d_gene: TRBD2
v_gene: TRBV3-1
abundance: few
CDR3aa: CASSPRLAGGDEQYF
CDR3nt: TGTGCCAGCAGCCCCAGACTAGCGGGTGGGGACGAGCAGTACTTC

j_gene: TRBJ1-5
d_gene: -
v_gene: TRBV20-1
abundance: -
CDR3aa: CSAEPGSRLNQPQHF
CDR3nt: TGCAGTGCTGAGCCCGGGAGTCGGCTCAATCAGCCCCAGCATTTT

j_gene: TRBJ2-1
d_gene: -
v_gene: TRBV30
abundance: -
CDR3aa: CARVLYNEQFF
CDR3nt: TGTGCCCGGGTTTTGTACAATGAGCAGTTCTTC

j_gene: TRBJ2-6
d_gene: TRBD2
v_gene: TRBV5-1
abundance: few
CDR3aa: CASSSRGAGANVLTF
CDR3nt: TGCGCCAGCAGCAGTCGGGGGGCTGGGGCCAACGTCCTGACTTTC

j_gene: TRBJ2-3
d_gene: -
v_gene: TRBV19
abundance: -
CDR3aa: CASSIDGGDTQYF
CDR3nt: TGTGCCAGTAGTATAGACGGGGGAGATACGCAGTATTTT